The clone carrying this T cell receptor beta chain has only a few counts. Antigen unknown. This record belongs to a study of OX40 agonist ivuxolimab in advanced cancers. Study at large: Participants, roughly 81% male, averaged roughly 59 years of age, ranging from roughly 20 to 79. It was permissible to have had prior anti-PD-1, anti-PD-L1 or anti-CTLA-4 therapy, and about 40% had some. Study outcomes and limitations: There was clonal expansion of CD4+ and CD8+ blood T cells by week 6 at 0.1 to 3.0 mg/kg.

V was cut by 4 bases and J by 5 bases, with 14 bases left in between. Germline lookup yields CDR1 SGHTA and CDR2 FQGNSA. CDR3 length: 14 amino acids. TCRdb's table, derived via immunoSEQ multiplex PCR, lists solely in-frame clones and lacks some. The sample lists about 95,000 clones; 91% were seen once. Autoimmune disease history or systemic immunosuppression barred patients. The clonotype was recovered from an adult with an advanced solid tumor such as melanoma, head and neck, liver or kidney cancer. The specimen was CD4+ or CD8+ T cells sorted from blood, collected in a trial of the OX40 agonist ivuxolimab. This chain joins TRBV7-2 and TRBJ1-2; the D is unclear. In DNA form, the CDR3 reads TGTGCCAGCAGCTCGAGGACGCCTACGTATGGCTACACCTTC. Protein product: CASSSRTPTYGYTF.